Listed here are 12 T cell receptor beta chains from one sample, sequenced in a study of read filtering for tumor transcriptome and immune sequencing. From approximately 400 ng of RNA, a library with molecular barcoded alpha/delta and beta/gamma adaptors was made. One entry per CDR3 protein results from TCRdb running MiXCR on the reads. Of hundreds of distinct CDR3 sequences in the sample, under 65% were seen once. The sequenced material came from a population of CD138-negative cells sorted from bone marrow. These receptor sequences come from a donor at least 40 years old with multiple myeloma. This table probably holds off-target reads from a library built for another chain.

V and J are TRBV6-5 and TRBJ2-3; D call uncertain. The CDR3 length is 13 residues. Germline V gene lookup returns CDR1 MNHEY and CDR2 SVGAGI. Trimming removed 0 bases at V and 5 bases at J, with 6 bases between. The CDR3 protein is CASSYSPRDTQYF. For the CDR3, the DNA is TGTGCCAGCAGTTACTCACCGCGAGATACGCAGTATTTT.

The rearrangement uses TRBV7-9 and TRBJ1-4; D is unclear. Germline assignment: CDR1 SEHNR and CDR2 FQNEAQ (reference sequence). This CDR3 has 13 amino acids. Trimming took 2 bases from V and 8 from J, leaving 9 bases between them. CDR3 DNA sequence: TGTGCCAGCAGCTTAACAGTTGGGGAAAAACTGTTTTTT. As protein: CASSLTVGEKLFF.

This chain links TRBV11-2 with TRBJ2-1; 7 nucleotides match TRBD2. This CDR3 has 13 amino acids. V shed 5 bases and J 7 bases; nucleotides not matched to a gene: 5. Germline V gene data show CDR1 as SGHAT and CDR2 as FQNNGV. The CDR3 spells CASSLSGVNEQFF. The CDR3 nucleotides are TGTGCCAGCAGCCTCAGCGGGGTAAATGAGCAGTTCTTC.

This chain joins TRBV7-9 and TRBJ2-1; 13 positions agree with TRBD2. V dropped 5 bases and J dropped 4; count of bases not matched to a gene: 2. The germline V gene has CDR1 SEHNR and CDR2 FQNEAQ (reference sequence). This CDR3 is 15 amino acids long. Here the CDR3 DNA reads TGTGCCAGCAGCCGACTAGCGGGGGGTTACAATGAGCAGTTCTTC. Translating gives CASSRLAGGYNEQFF.

This clonotype is large within its sample. The gene calls are TRBV7-2 and TRBJ2-1; 7 bases match TRBD1. Losses at the gene ends were 2 bases for V and 8 bases for J; bases not matched to a gene: 3. Germline CDR1 reads SGHTA; CDR2 reads FQGNSA. This CDR3 comprises 13 residues. The CDR3 loop reads CASSLRQGDEQFF. For the CDR3, the DNA is TGTGCCAGCAGCTTACGGCAGGGGGATGAGCAGTTCTTC.

This clonotype appeared a few times. The chain combines TRBV15 with TRBJ2-1; 8 nucleotides line up with TRBD2. V dropped 5 bases and J dropped 3; count of bases not matched to a gene: 6. CDR1 is LNHNV, CDR2 YYDKDF, per germline (reference sequence). The CDR3 is made up of 15 amino acids. This chain's CDR3 is CATSDGSGDYNEQFF. The CDR3 nucleotides are TGTGCCACCAGCGACGGTAGCGGGGACTACAATGAGCAGTTCTTC.

This sequence joins TRBV14 and TRBJ2-2; no definite D call. V was clipped by 0 bases and J by 4 bases, with 12 bases between them. The CDR3 is 16 residues long. Germline loops: CDR1 SGHDN, CDR2 FVKESK. The CDR3 protein is CASSQDLGHFTGELFF. CDR3 coding DNA: TGTGCCAGCAGCCAAGATCTTGGGCACTTCACCGGGGAGCTGTTTTTT. Combining the CDR3 with reference TRBV14 and TRBJ2-2 gives the whole variable domain EAGVTQFPSHSVIEKGQTVTLRCDPISGHDNLYWYRRVMGKEIKFLLHFVKESKQDESGMPNNRFLAERTGGTYSTLKVQPAELEDSGVYFCASSQDLGHFTGELFFGEGSRLTVL.

The rearrangement joins TRBV9 to TRBJ2-3; 10 bases are a match to TRBD2. CDR1 and CDR2 (germline): SGDLS, YYNGEE. This CDR3 comprises 16 residues. J was trimmed by 4 bases and V by 0 bases; bases with no gene match: 5. The CDR3: CASSVDGAGGADTQYF. As DNA, the CDR3 is TGTGCCAGCAGCGTAGATGGAGCGGGGGGGGCAGATACGCAGTATTTT.

The rearrangement uses TRBV20-1 and TRBJ2-7, with 12 nucleotides matching TRBD1. This CDR3 region has 14 residues. Germline CDR1 DFQATT, CDR2 SNEGSKA (reference sequence). V shed 3 bases and J 4 bases; nucleotides not matched to a gene: 4. The DNA of the CDR3 is TGCAGTGCTAGGGGACAGGGGGCTTTGTACGAGCAGTACTTC. It is translated as CSARGQGALYEQYF.

This rearrangement joins TRBV29-1 to TRBJ2-2; D not certain. V was trimmed by 8 bases and J by 2 bases, leaving 18 bases between them. From germline, CDR1 is SQVTM and CDR2 ANQGSEA. The CDR3 spans 15 residues. The CDR3 nucleotides are TGCAGCTTCCAGGACGGAAGGGCAAACACCGGGGAGCTGTTTTTT. This gives the protein CSFQDGRANTGELFF.

This clonotype was counted a few times. This chain links TRBV29-1 with TRBJ2-7; TRBD1 matches at 11 bases. Germline CDR1 is SQVTM and CDR2 is ANQGSEA. V lost 7 bases and J lost 1; bases outside the gene matches: 6. The CDR3 has 14 amino acids. This CDR3 is CSGTRDRGSYEQYF. The CDR3 nucleotides are TGCAGCGGCACCCGGGACAGGGGGTCCTACGAGCAGTACTTC.

This chain joins TRBV11-2 and TRBJ2-1, with TRBD1 identical over 9 bases. The CDR3 consists of 12 residues. V dropped 3 bases and J dropped 10; count of bases not matched to a gene: 1. Germline CDR1 reads SGHAT; CDR2 reads FQNNGV. The CDR3 is CASSFGQGEQFF. The CDR3 nucleotides are TGTGCCAGCAGCTTCGGACAGGGGGAGCAGTTCTTC.